This TCR delta chain is from a study of gamma-delta T cells after stem cell transplantation (dated by TCRdb to the mid-2010s). Based on its abundance in the sample, this clone is medium-sized (0.01 to 0.1%). Its target antigen remains unknown. A far larger clone lies a single base away; this is likely a read error. Libraries were built with RT-PCR. Instrument on record: Illumina MiSeq. Clones were re-identified by TCRdb from the public reads with CATT, and rows with the same DNA were merged. The sample table lists about 350 delta-chain clones, around 4% of them with a count of one. The ten largest make up about 90% of the sample. The germline V gene yields TSWWSYY for CDR1 and QGS for CDR2. Counted from cysteine to phenylalanine, this CDR3 has 17 amino acids. The read is trimmed to its CDR3 DNA, 51 bases read in frame from base 1.

This sequence originates from a human donor. It is not recorded whose cells these are; they may come from a transplant donor. The source material was gamma-delta T cells. The chain is encoded by TRDV1 joined to TRDJ1; no D segment can be confidently identified. The CDR3 protein is CALGELPRHHLTDKHIF. DNA sequence: TGTGCTCTTGGGGAACTCCCGCGCCACCACCTGACCGATAAACACATCTTT.